These T cell receptor beta chains were read from a single sample in a study of graft-versus-host responses after intestinal transplantation. Produced via immunoSEQ multiplex PCR; TCRdb's table is partial and in-frame only. This sample has 20,000 to 25,000 clones; around 77% occur once, and the top ten carry under 4%. The specimen was ileum tissue, collected 12 days after intestinal transplant. These receptors were collected from a human patient who received an intestinal transplant, so some T cells may come from the graft donor. The CDR3 runs from the conserved cysteine through the conserved F or W. A D gene is named only where the DNA matches it firmly. Rows may omit the clone size; those that give it use once, few, many or a size class.

d_gene: TRBD1; abundance: once; v_gene: TRBV5-1; j_gene: TRBJ1-1; CDR3aa: CASSLFNRGQWDTEAFF; CDR3nt: TGCGCCAGCAGCTTGTTCAACAGGGGGCAATGGGACACTGAAGCTTTCTTT
d_gene: TRBD1; abundance: -; v_gene: TRBV14; j_gene: TRBJ1-4; CDR3aa: CASSGLTGAPEKLFF; CDR3nt: TGTGCCAGCAGCGGCCTGACAGGGGCTCCCGAAAAACTGTTTTTT
d_gene: TRBD1; abundance: -; v_gene: TRBV7-2; j_gene: TRBJ2-1; CDR3aa: CASSSTGWSPNEQFF; CDR3nt: TGTGCCAGCAGCTCGACAGGGTGGTCCCCCAATGAGCAGTTCTTC
d_gene: TRBD2; abundance: -; v_gene: TRBV5-4; j_gene: TRBJ2-1; CDR3aa: CASSSPQRGGYNEQFF; CDR3nt: TGTGCCAGCAGCTCCCCTCAGCGGGGGGGTTACAATGAGCAGTTCTTC
d_gene: -; abundance: -; v_gene: TRBV11-2; j_gene: TRBJ2-3; CDR3aa: CASSFSLNTDTQYF; CDR3nt: TGTGCCAGCAGCTTTTCACTAAACACAGATACGCAGTATTTT
d_gene: TRBD1; abundance: -; v_gene: TRBV18; j_gene: TRBJ1-4; CDR3aa: CASSPSPTGTGNEKLFF; CDR3nt: TGTGCCAGCTCACCGAGCCCTACCGGGACAGGGAATGAAAAACTGTTTTTT
d_gene: -; abundance: -; v_gene: TRBV11-2; j_gene: TRBJ2-5; CDR3aa: CASSSFMWGPKEQETQYF; CDR3nt: TGTGCCAGCAGCTCCTTTATGTGGGGGCCTAAAGAGCAAGAGACCCAGTACTTC
d_gene: -; abundance: -; v_gene: TRBV5-6; j_gene: TRBJ1-5; CDR3aa: CASSLGGGGPQHF; CDR3nt: TGTGCCAGCAGCTTGGGGGGCGGTGGGCCCCAGCATTTT
d_gene: -; abundance: -; v_gene: TRBV11-2; j_gene: TRBJ2-7; CDR3aa: CASRTIRGAYEQYF; CDR3nt: TGTGCCAGCAGGACCATCCGCGGGGCCTACGAGCAGTACTTC
d_gene: TRBD2; abundance: -; v_gene: TRBV9; j_gene: TRBJ2-3; CDR3aa: CASSPGTSVADTQYF; CDR3nt: TGTGCCAGCAGCCCCGGGACTAGCGTAGCCGATACGCAGTATTTT
d_gene: -; abundance: -; v_gene: TRBV5-4; j_gene: TRBJ1-3; CDR3aa: CASSLGGWDTIYF; CDR3nt: TGTGCCAGCAGCTTGGGCGGTTGGGACACCATATATTTT
d_gene: -; abundance: -; v_gene: TRBV1; j_gene: TRBJ1-1; CDR3aa: CTSSQEKLYTEAFF; CDR3nt: TGCACCAGCAGCCAAGAGAAGCTGTACACTGAAGCTTTCTTT
d_gene: -; abundance: -; v_gene: TRBV27; j_gene: TRBJ2-4; CDR3aa: CASSLWGGAAKNIQYF; CDR3nt: TGTGCCAGCAGTTTATGGGGAGGTGCAGCCAAAAACATTCAGTACTTC
d_gene: -; abundance: once; v_gene: TRBV14; j_gene: TRBJ1-2; CDR3aa: CASSQGGRNTPSDTYGYTF; CDR3nt: TGTGCCAGCAGCCAGGGTGGGAGGAACACCCCGTCGGATACCTATGGCTACACCTTC
d_gene: TRBD1; abundance: -; v_gene: TRBV6-5; j_gene: TRBJ2-7; CDR3aa: CATKGALYEQYF; CDR3nt: TGTGCCACTAAGGGGGCGCTTTACGAGCAGTACTTC
d_gene: TRBD1; abundance: -; v_gene: TRBV2; j_gene: TRBJ1-4; CDR3aa: CASILGQGNEKLFF; CDR3nt: TGTGCCAGCATATTGGGACAGGGAAATGAAAAACTGTTTTTT
d_gene: -; abundance: -; v_gene: TRBV27; j_gene: TRBJ2-5; CDR3aa: CASSLRAQETQYF; CDR3nt: TGTGCCAGCAGTTTAAGAGCCCAAGAGACCCAGTACTTC
d_gene: -; abundance: -; v_gene: TRBV19; j_gene: TRBJ2-1; CDR3aa: CASSPDGYNEQFF; CDR3nt: TGTGCCAGTAGCCCCGACGGGTACAATGAGCAGTTCTTC
d_gene: TRBD2; abundance: -; v_gene: TRBV20-1; j_gene: TRBJ2-1; CDR3aa: CSAGRLEEQFF; CDR3nt: TGCAGTGCCGGGAGGCTCGAAGAGCAGTTCTTC
d_gene: -; abundance: -; v_gene: TRBV10-3; j_gene: TRBJ2-4; CDR3aa: CAISEGQTAYLAKNIQYF; CDR3nt: TGTGCCATCAGTGAGGGTCAGACAGCCTACCTAGCCAAAAACATTCAGTACTTC
d_gene: -; abundance: -; v_gene: TRBV5-1; j_gene: TRBJ2-3; CDR3aa: CASTVEGADTQYF; CDR3nt: TGCGCCAGCACCGTCGAAGGGGCAGATACGCAGTATTTT
d_gene: TRBD2; abundance: -; v_gene: TRBV11-2; j_gene: TRBJ2-1; CDR3aa: CASSPGLAGNYNEQFF; CDR3nt: TGTGCCAGCAGCCCCGGACTAGCGGGGAATTACAATGAGCAGTTCTTC
d_gene: -; abundance: once; v_gene: TRBV5-6; j_gene: TRBJ2-2; CDR3aa: CASSVRQTPGELFF; CDR3nt: TGTGCCAGCAGCGTTAGACAGACTCCCGGGGAGCTGTTTTTT
d_gene: TRBD2; abundance: -; v_gene: TRBV6-4; j_gene: TRBJ2-3; CDR3aa: CASSPGLATDTQYF; CDR3nt: TGTGCCAGCAGTCCGGGACTAGCAACAGATACGCAGTATTTT
d_gene: -; abundance: -; v_gene: TRBV11-2; j_gene: TRBJ2-1; CDR3aa: CASSSYVAVPLGEQFF; CDR3nt: TGTGCCAGCAGCTCTTATGTAGCGGTACCCCTCGGTGAGCAGTTCTTC